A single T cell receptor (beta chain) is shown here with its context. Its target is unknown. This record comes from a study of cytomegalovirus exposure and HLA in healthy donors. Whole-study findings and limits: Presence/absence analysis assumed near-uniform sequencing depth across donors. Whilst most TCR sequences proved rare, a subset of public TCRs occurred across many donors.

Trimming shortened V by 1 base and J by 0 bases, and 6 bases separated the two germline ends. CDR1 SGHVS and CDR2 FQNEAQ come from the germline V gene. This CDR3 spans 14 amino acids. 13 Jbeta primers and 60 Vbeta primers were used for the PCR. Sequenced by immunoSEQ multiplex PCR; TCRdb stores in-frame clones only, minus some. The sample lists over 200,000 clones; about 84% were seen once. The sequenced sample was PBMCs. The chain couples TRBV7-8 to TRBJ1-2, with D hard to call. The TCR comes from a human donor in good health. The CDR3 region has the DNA TGTGCCAGCAGCTTAGGAAGAGCTAACTATGGCTACACCTTC. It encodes CASSLGRANYGYTF.